These 17 T cell receptor beta chains were all obtained from the same sample, sequenced in a study of cytomegalovirus exposure and HLA in healthy donors. Produced via immunoSEQ multiplex PCR; TCRdb's table is partial and in-frame only. This sample carries about 140,000 clones, around 85% of them seen once, and the ten largest clones take roughly 3%. The material sequenced was PBMCs. The receptors come from a young man in good health and CMV-seronegative.

This clone appeared a few times. The chain is built from TRBV6-5 and TRBJ2-5, with 10 bases matching TRBD1. The CDR3 spans 14 residues. The V segment lost 7 bases and the J segment 4 bases; nucleotides outside the gene matches: 6. Germline V gives CDR1 MNHEY, CDR2 SVGAGI. DNA for the CDR3: TGTGCCAGCACGGGGGACAGGGGATTAGAGACCCAGTACTTC. It specifies CASTGDRGLETQYF.

This CDR3 is CASSLVYGGDNSPLHF. CDR3 sequence (DNA): TGTGCCAGCAGCTTAGTATACGGAGGGGATAATTCACCCCTCCACTTT. The chain employs TRBV7-2 and TRBJ1-6; perhaps TRBD1 as D (5 bases). V lost 1 base, J lost 5 bases, and 12 bases lay in between. Germline lookup yields CDR1 SGHTA and CDR2 FQGNSA. This CDR3 comprises 16 residues.

This clone was detected a few times. The gene calls are TRBV14 and TRBJ1-2, with no clear D. Germline assignment: CDR1 SGHDN and CDR2 FVKESK. V was shortened by 4 bases and J by 4 bases, with 10 bases between the two germline ends. The CDR3 is 13 amino acids. In DNA, the CDR3 is TGTGCCAGCAGCCTAAACCCTATCTATGGCTACACCTTC. As protein: CASSLNPIYGYTF.

The sample holds one count of this clone. The chain combines TRBV12-5 with TRBJ2-5, with D hard to call. The V end lost 7 bases, the J end lost 5 bases, and 23 bases lay between the germline ends. CDR1 is LGHNT and CDR2 is FRNRAP in the germline V gene. The CDR3 sequence is 16 residues long. This chain's CDR3 is CASVPPQTAPQETQYF. The CDR3 region has the DNA TGTGCTAGTGTCCCTCCTCAGACTGCCCCTCAGGAGACCCAGTACTTC.

The rearrangement links TRBV19 to TRBJ1-5; no firm D call. The CDR3 covers 13 residues. The germline CDR1 and CDR2 sequences are LNHDA and SQIVND (reference sequence). The V and J ends lost 2 bases and 7 bases respectively, with 9 bases between them. CDR3: CASSIPPRQPQHF. CDR3 bases: TGTGCCAGTAGTATACCGCCGAGGCAGCCCCAGCATTTT.

V gene TRBV11-2 combines with J gene TRBJ2-7, with D possibly matching TRBD2 (5 bases). Germline-derived CDR1 and CDR2 are SGHAT and FQNNGV. The CDR3 covers 19 residues. V was trimmed by 1 base and J by 2 bases, leaving 24 bases between them. The CDR3 nucleotides read TGTGCCAGCAGCTTAGCCCACCAGGCGCCGACTCGGGGAGCCTACGAGCAGTACTTC. Encoded protein: CASSLAHQAPTRGAYEQYF.

A few counts support this clone. The rearrangement uses TRBV5-1 and TRBJ2-4, with TRBD2 matching 12 bases. The germline V gene encodes CDR1 SGHRS and CDR2 YFSETQ. The CDR3 is 15 amino acids. V lost 0 bases to trimming and J lost 6 bases; unmatched junction nucleotides: 1. The CDR3 region has the DNA TGCGCCAGCAGCTTGGCTAGCGGGGGGGCAAACATTCAGTACTTC. This gives the protein CASSLASGGANIQYF.

This clone was seen a handful of times. This chain joins TRBV6-5 and TRBJ1-6, with D perhaps TRBD1 (5 bases). The CDR3 has 14 amino acids. With 6 bases removed from V and 1 base from J, the gap between germline ends came to 7 bases. Germline CDR1 is MNHEY and CDR2 is SVGAGI. CDR3: CASSGGSYNSPLHF. The CDR3 DNA reads as TGTGCCAGCAGCGGGGGTTCCTATAATTCACCCCTCCACTTT.

The V gene is TRBV6-6, the J gene TRBJ1-1, with TRBD1 matching over 7 bases. The germline V gene has CDR1 MNHNY and CDR2 SVGAGI (reference sequence). The CDR3 length is 13 residues. V gave up 6 bases and J gave up 0 bases; unmatched junction bases: 1. DNA of the CDR3: TGTGCCAGCAGGGGACAGCTGAACACTGAAGCTTTCTTT. Translation gives CASRGQLNTEAFF.

The chain has TRBV15 and TRBJ1-4, with D maybe TRBD1 (6 bases). CDR1 is LNHNV, CDR2 YYDKDF, per germline (reference sequence). There are 17 residues in the CDR3. The V end was cut by 5 bases, the J end by 1 base, with 17 bases between. The CDR3 here is CATSGGRAFRTNEKLFF. In DNA form, the CDR3 reads TGTGCCACCAGCGGGGGCCGGGCCTTTCGAACTAATGAAAAACTGTTTTTT.

The chain employs TRBV7-9 and TRBJ1-4, with TRBD1 matching 7 bases. From germline, CDR1 is SEHNR and CDR2 FQNEAQ (reference sequence). Trimming at V came to 6 bases and at J to 5 bases, leaving 9 bases not matched to a gene. CDR3 size: 15 residues. CDR3 sequence (DNA): TGTGCCAGCAGTTCCCTCAGGGGGGAGAATGAAAAACTGTTTTTT. Its translation: CASSSLRGENEKLFF.

The rearrangement joins TRBV10-3 to TRBJ2-2, with 16 bases matching TRBD2. This CDR3 contains 20 residues. Germline-derived CDR1 and CDR2 are ENHRY and SYGVKD. J gave up 4 bases and V 4 bases, and 12 bases lay outside the gene matches. The CDR3 loop is CAISGFPGTSGGAVTGELFF. CDR3 in DNA: TGTGCCATCAGTGGGTTCCCCGGGACTAGCGGGGGGGCCGTCACCGGGGAGCTGTTTTTT.

The CDR3 protein is CAWSVRVGDYGYTF. In nucleotides, the CDR3 is TGTGCCTGGAGTGTACGAGTCGGGGACTATGGCTACACCTTC. This chain connects TRBV30 to TRBJ1-2; D is unclear. The CDR3 consists of 14 residues. V was shortened by 0 bases and J by 3 bases, with 11 bases between the two germline ends. The germline V gene encodes CDR1 GTSNPN and CDR2 SVGIG (reference sequence).

The chain is built from TRBV9 and TRBJ2-5; weak D call: TRBD1 (6 bases). The germline V gene encodes CDR1 SGDLS and CDR2 YYNGEE. V lost 4 bases and J 9 bases, leaving 22 bases between the germline ends. The CDR3 spans 15 residues. The CDR3 coding sequence is TGTGCCAGCAGCCCCCTGGACAGCCCGTCAGGGGCCCAGTACTTC. Its protein product is CASSPLDSPSGAQYF.

V gene TRBV6-5 combines with J gene TRBJ1-2, with 10 bases fitting TRBD1. Looked up from germline, CDR1 is MNHEY and CDR2 is SVGAGI. The V and J ends lost 0 bases and 7 bases, in that order; junction bases with no gene match: 5. CDR3 length: 15 amino acids. The CDR3 nucleotides read TGTGCCAGCAGTTACTCCGGGACAGGGGTGTTTGGCTACACCTTC. Amino acid sequence: CASSYSGTGVFGYTF.

The chain employs TRBV18 and TRBJ2-1, with 8 bases matching TRBD2. CDR3 length equals 12 residues. Germline V gives CDR1 KGHSH, CDR2 LQKENI. V dropped 6 bases and J dropped 9; count of bases not matched to a gene: 4. The CDR3 protein is CASSGGGPEQFF. CDR3 nucleotide sequence: TGTGCCAGCTCGGGCGGGGGGCCTGAGCAGTTCTTC.

The rearrangement joins TRBV5-1 to TRBJ1-2; D not certain. V lost 4 bases and J lost 0, with 4 bases in between. There are 12 residues in the CDR3. Germline CDR1 is SGHRS and CDR2 is YFSETQ. CDR3 sequence (DNA): TGCGCCAGCAGCGACACTAACTATGGCTACACCTTC. Translating it yields CASSDTNYGYTF.